The source of this TCR beta chain is a study of shared clonotypes between healthy human individuals. Germline V gene data show CDR1 as SGHTA and CDR2 as FQGNSA. CDR3 length: 14 amino acids. V lost 5 bases and J lost 3, with 14 bases in between. Sorted-subset replicate PCR reactions contained roughly 210 ng DNA, corresponding to tens of thousands of T cell genomes. In the authors' methods: ImmunoSEQ yielded junction-only sequences lacking quality scores, so filtering differed. Some clones are missing from TCRdb's copy, which holds only in-frame ones; the method was immunoSEQ multiplex PCR. V, J and clone size are taken as reported in that table, and D and trimming were inferred from the DNA itself. This table holds 2 million to 2.5 million clones, 85% to 95% found once. The authors divided CD4+ cells into CD45RA+ naive and CD45RA-negative memory subsets.

The chain employs TRBV7-2 and TRBJ2-7, with a weak D call TRBD1 (5 bases). The material sequenced was naive CD4+ T cells from PBMCs. Subset denoted: CD45RA+ positively selected. This receptor was taken from a man between 18 and 35 years old in good health. Some clones in this sample may be carry-over from other donors' samples. CDR3 sequence reads: CASSIDSTGYEQYF. The CDR3 region has the DNA TGTGCCAGCAGCATCGACAGTACGGGCTACGAGCAGTACTTC.